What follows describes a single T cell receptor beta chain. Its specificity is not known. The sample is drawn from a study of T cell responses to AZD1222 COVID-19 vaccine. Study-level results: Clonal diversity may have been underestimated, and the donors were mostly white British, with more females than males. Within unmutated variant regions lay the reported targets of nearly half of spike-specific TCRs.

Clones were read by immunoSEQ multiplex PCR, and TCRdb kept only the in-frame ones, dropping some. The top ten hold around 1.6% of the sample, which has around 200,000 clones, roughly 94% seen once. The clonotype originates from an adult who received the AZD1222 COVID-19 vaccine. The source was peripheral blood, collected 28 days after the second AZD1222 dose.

The CDR3: CSVEDGVNRGEYGYTF. DNA for the CDR3: TGCAGCGTTGAAGATGGGGTGAACAGGGGCGAATATGGCTACACCTTC. The chain recombines TRBV29-1 with TRBJ1-2, with TRBD1 identical over 7 bases. Germline CDR1 SQVTM, CDR2 ANQGSEA. The CDR3 has 16 amino acids. The V segment lost 0 bases and the J segment 5 bases; nucleotides outside the gene matches: 12.